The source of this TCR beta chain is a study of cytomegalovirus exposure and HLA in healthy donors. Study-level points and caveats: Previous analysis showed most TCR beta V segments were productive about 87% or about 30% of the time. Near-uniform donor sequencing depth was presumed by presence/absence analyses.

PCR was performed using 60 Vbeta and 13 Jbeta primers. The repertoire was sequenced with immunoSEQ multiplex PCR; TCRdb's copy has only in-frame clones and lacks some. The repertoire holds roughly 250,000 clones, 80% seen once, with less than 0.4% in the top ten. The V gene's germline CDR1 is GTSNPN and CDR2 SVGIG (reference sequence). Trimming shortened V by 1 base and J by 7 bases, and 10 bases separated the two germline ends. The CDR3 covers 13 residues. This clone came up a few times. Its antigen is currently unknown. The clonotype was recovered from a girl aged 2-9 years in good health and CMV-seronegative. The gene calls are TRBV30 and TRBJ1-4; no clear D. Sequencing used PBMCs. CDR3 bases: TGTGCCTGGAGTGCTGTCCCGGGTGAAAAACTGTTTTTT. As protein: CAWSAVPGEKLFF.